These T cell receptor beta chains were read from a single sample in a study of blood T cell repertoires in COVID-19. TCRdb keeps only in-frame clones here, not all; method: immunoSEQ multiplex PCR. The table shows approximately 150,000 clones, with around 90% occurring only once. Sequencing was performed on peripheral blood. The receptors were gathered from a human donor in a cohort sampled during active COVID-19. The conserved cysteine and the conserved F or W are not part of the CDR3 here. A D gene is named only where the DNA matches it firmly.

j_gene | v_gene | d_gene | CDR3aa
TRBJ1-5 | TRBV19 | . | ASSPGRGQPQH
TRBJ1-1 | TRBV5-4 | . | ASRGFDTEAF
TRBJ1-3 | TRBV7-2 | . | ASSPDRGSGNTIY
TRBJ1-5 | TRBV28 | . | ASSSSQGYSNQPQH
TRBJ1-2 | TRBV10-3 | . | AISEDRGYGYT
TRBJ1-5 | TRBV27 | TRBD1 | ASRDRAINDNQPQH
TRBJ2-7 | TRBV2 | TRBD1 | ASSKSRTGPYEQY
TRBJ2-7 | TRBV6-2/TRBV6-3 | . | ASSYGPSSYEQY
TRBJ1-2 | TRBV4-1 | . | ASSRTDGGLSNGYT
TRBJ1-1 | TRBV5-1 | . | ASSSDRVMNTEAF
TRBJ2-2 | TRBV29-1 | . | SVEDQTANTGELF
TRBJ2-3 | TRBV24-1 | . | ATRGGGAGTDTQY
TRBJ1-2 | TRBV6-5 | . | ASSYSPRQNYGYT
TRBJ2-1 | TRBV10-1 | TRBD2 | ASSFAGGFDEQF
TRBJ2-3 | TRBV3-1/TRBV3-2 | . | ASSLSADISTDTQY
TRBJ1-5 | TRBV19 | . | ASSTRIYQPQH
TRBJ1-4 | TRBV23-1 | TRBD1 | ASSQFRDRGPDNEKLF
TRBJ2-3 | TRBV5-4 | TRBD2 | ASSTGTSGAGNTQY
TRBJ1-2 | TRBV5-1 | . | ASSFGANYGYT
TRBJ2-7 | TRBV9 | TRBD1 | ASSVTGEPYEQY
TRBJ1-3 | TRBV3-1/TRBV3-2 | TRBD1 | ASSRTGPGNTIY
TRBJ2-5 | TRBV5-1 | TRBD2 | ASSLHYRLAEETQY
TRBJ1-3 | TRBV4-2 | . | ASSQNERRVTGNTIY
TRBJ1-2 | TRBV29-1 | . | SVERTANYGYT
TRBJ1-2 | TRBV4-1 | . | ASSQEYAVGYGYT
TRBJ1-6 | TRBV5-4 | TRBD1 | ASSPGQGGGSPLH
TRBJ2-4 | TRBV4-1 | TRBD2 | ASSQGAGVAKNIQY
TRBJ1-5 | TRBV27 | . | ASSLLGGDQPQH
TRBJ1-2 | TRBV15 | TRBD1 | ATSRGGQGADGYT
TRBJ1-3 | TRBV18 | . | ASSQSGTLSGNTIY
TRBJ2-2 | TRBV7-2 | . | ASSQRGNMNTGELF
TRBJ2-2 | TRBV11-2 | . | ASSLGGSGMF
TRBJ1-6 | TRBV2 | . | ASRPPGSYNSPLH
TRBJ1-5 | TRBV2 | TRBD1 | ASSGDRIYSNQPQH
TRBJ1-2 | TRBV27 | . | ASSGGGISYGYT
TRBJ1-2 | TRBV5-6 | . | ASSLAIERASYGYT
TRBJ2-1 | TRBV7-9 | . | ASSPASGGPNEQF
TRBJ1-2 | TRBV5-1 | TRBD1 | ASSIRQGSYGYT
TRBJ2-1 | TRBV5-4 | TRBD2 | ASSLRGGLDEQF
TRBJ1-2 | TRBV5-1 | . | ASSPSGGNYGYT
TRBJ2-7 | TRBV6-5 | . | ASNGRAIGYEQY
TRBJ2-1 | TRBV5-8 | TRBD2 | ASSLYPQAGVEQF
TRBJ2-7 | TRBV7-9 | TRBD1 | ASSLWPPIRDRRGYEQY
TRBJ2-7 | TRBV18 | TRBD1 | ASSSGTVEQY
TRBJ2-5 | TRBV4-1 | . | ASSPPGAAQETQY
TRBJ2-7 | TRBV7-2 | TRBD1 | ASSLGGQVYEQY
TRBJ2-7 | TRBV7-2 | . | ASSFADRLGYEQY
TRBJ1-1 | TRBV7-9 | . | ASSQTGNTEAF